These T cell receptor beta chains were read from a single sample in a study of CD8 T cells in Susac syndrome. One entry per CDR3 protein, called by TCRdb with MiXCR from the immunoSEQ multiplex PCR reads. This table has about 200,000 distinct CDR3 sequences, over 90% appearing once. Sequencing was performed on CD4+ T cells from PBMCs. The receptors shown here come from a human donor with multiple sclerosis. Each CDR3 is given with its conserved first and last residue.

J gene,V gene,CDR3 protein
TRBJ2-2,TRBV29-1,CTGQGRVGELFF
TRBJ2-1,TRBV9,CASSGTFNEQFF
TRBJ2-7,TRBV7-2,CASSLKREGTYEQYF
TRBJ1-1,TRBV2,CASSEGRNTEAFF
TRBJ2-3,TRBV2,CASSEIDFRGTQYF
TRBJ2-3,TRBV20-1,CSAKGWARGLYF
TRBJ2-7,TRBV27,CASSLLGGVQYF
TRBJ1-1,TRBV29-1,CSDRQGFPEAFF
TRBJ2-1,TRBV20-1,CSAPGTANNEQFF
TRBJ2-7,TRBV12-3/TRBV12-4,CASSLKDPLMGYEQYF
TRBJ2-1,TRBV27,CASSPRGAGVGEQFF
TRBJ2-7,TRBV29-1,CSVERDGTYEQYF
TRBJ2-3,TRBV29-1,CSVDVGTDTQYF
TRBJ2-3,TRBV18,CASSPSDTDTQYF
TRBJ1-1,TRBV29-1,CSVEGGGTEAFF
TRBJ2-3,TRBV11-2,CASSLDRHTQYF
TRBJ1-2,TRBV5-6,CASSLAVNYGYTF
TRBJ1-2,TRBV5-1,CASSGTGTGSPYGYTF
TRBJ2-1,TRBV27,CASSFRPSPRNEQFF
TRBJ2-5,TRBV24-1,CATSDRLAEGGETQYF
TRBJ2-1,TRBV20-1,CSAMKGSGGAQEQFF
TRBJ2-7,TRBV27,CASSSTGGYEQYF
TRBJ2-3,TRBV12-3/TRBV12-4,CASRTSPSTDTQYF
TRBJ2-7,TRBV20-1,CSAFRQGIHEQYF
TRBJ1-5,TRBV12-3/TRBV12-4,CASSRDLSNQPQHF
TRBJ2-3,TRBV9,CASSAQLSGTDTQYF
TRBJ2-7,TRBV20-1,CSATKANPSYEQYF
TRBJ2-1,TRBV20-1,CSAREDPHEQFF
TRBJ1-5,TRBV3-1,CASSQFDGQPQHF
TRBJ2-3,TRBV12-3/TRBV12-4,CASSTRDRPRDTQYF
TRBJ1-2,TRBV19,CASDPGQGNYGYTF
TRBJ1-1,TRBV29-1,CSVVPDGNTEAFF
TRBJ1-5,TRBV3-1,CASSLESSQHF
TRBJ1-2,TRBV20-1,CSARASAQGHGYTF
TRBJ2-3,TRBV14,CASSHLTDTQYF
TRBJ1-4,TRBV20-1,CSASYRGRGEKLFF
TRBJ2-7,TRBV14,CASSQETIQGYEQYF
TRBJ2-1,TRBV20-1,CSAGDSLAVGQFF
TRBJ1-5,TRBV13,CASSFGDGNQPQHF
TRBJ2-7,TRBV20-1,CSARERSYRNEQYF
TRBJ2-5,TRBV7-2,CASSPSGRDETQYF
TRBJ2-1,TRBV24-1,CATSDGGTIEQFF
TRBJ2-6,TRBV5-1,CASRPGTGANVLTF
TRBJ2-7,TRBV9,CASSVLYGEQYF
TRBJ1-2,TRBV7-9,CASSRSSNYGYTF
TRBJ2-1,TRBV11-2,CASSLAGVYDEQFF
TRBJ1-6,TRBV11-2,CASSNPDTSYNSPLHF
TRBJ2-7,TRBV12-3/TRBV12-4,CASTWTGGNEQYF
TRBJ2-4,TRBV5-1,CASSLLPGQGVLAKNIQYF
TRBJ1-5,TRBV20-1,CSAYRGQGNQPQHF
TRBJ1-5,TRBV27,CASSLLGQDSNQPQHF
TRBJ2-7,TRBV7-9,CASSLVSGSYEQYF
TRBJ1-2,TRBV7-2,CASSLWQSNYGYTF